The sequence of this TCR beta chain was determined in a study of cytomegalovirus exposure and HLA in healthy donors. Study results and caveats: The number of N-insertions in an Asian-associated ancestry cluster was reportedly below the roughly 670-donor mean in a later analysis. Researchers had no immune exposure information except CMV serostatus available. Indistinguishability led to the exclusion of some V segments, TRBV6-2 and TRBV6-3 included.

PCR involved 60 Vbeta and 13 Jbeta primers. Data came from immunoSEQ multiplex PCR; TCRdb stores just in-frame clones and leaves some out. The sample has roughly 190,000 clones, about 83% seen once. Remarks on this clone: Its antigen is as yet unknown.

Between the trimmed V and J ends, which lost 5 bases and 3 bases, there was a span of 13 bases. Looked up from germline, CDR1 is LNHDA and CDR2 is SQIVND (reference sequence). The CDR3 is 14 amino acids. The sample comprised PBMCs. The chain couples TRBV19 to TRBJ2-5; tentatively, D is TRBD1 (6 bases). This receptor was obtained from a man aged 35 to 55 in good health and CMV-seropositive. CDR3 sequence (DNA): TGTGCCAGTAGTCTCCGGGACAAAAAAGAGACCCAGTACTTC. Residues: CASSLRDKKETQYF.